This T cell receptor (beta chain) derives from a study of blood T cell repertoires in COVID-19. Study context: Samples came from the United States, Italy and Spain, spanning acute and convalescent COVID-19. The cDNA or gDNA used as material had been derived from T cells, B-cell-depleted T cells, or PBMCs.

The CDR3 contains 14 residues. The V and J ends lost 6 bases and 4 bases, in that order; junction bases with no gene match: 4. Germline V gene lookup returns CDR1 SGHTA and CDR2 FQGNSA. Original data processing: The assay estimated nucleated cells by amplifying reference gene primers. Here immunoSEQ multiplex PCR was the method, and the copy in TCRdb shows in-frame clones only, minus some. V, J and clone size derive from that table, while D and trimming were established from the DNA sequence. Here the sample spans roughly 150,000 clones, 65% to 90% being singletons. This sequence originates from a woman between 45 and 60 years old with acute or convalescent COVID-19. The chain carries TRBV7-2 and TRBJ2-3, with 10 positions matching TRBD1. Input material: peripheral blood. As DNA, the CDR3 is TGTGCCAGCAGGTCCGGGACAGGGGCAGATACGCAGTATTTT. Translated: CASRSGTGADTQYF.